Ten or more counts support the clone carrying this TCR beta chain. Its antigen is still unknown. This sample was included in a study of T cells after yellow fever vaccination. The study's findings and limits: Some clonotypes, a small share, were shared between CD4 and CD8 compartments.

The 5'RACE template-switching step produced TCR cDNA and added a universal primer site and UMIs. TCRdb re-derived calls from the 5' RACE reads in MiXCR, one entry per CDR3 protein. The sample lists about 260,000 distinct CDR3 sequences; roughly 5.6% were seen once. The CDR3 loop spans 13 amino acids. Germline CDR1 is ENHRY and CDR2 is SYGVKD. V was shortened by 2 bases and J by 4 bases, with 8 bases between the two germline ends. Sequences were derived from CD4+ T cells sorted from PBMCs, sampled on the day of the yellow fever booster vaccination. This clonotype originated in a man aged 18-30 years who received the YFV17D yellow fever vaccine. This chain connects TRBV10-3 to TRBJ1-1, with a possible D match to TRBD1 (5 bases). The CDR3 DNA reads TGTGCCATCAGTGAGCAGGGCGGCACTGAAGCTTTCTTT. This codes for CAISEQGGTEAFF.